What follows is one TCR beta chain and its context. This clonotype was picked up many times. Its antigen specificity is not known. The record has no base qualities; no much larger clone is one base away. The data were obtained in a study of T-cell reconstitution after alpha-beta-depleted transplantation in children (dated by TCRdb to 2015 to 2016). In the study overall: Using TCR repertoire profiling, the study quantitatively followed how T-cell immune reconstitution unfolded in children after TCRalphabeta/CD19-depleted allogeneic hematopoietic cell transplantation.

Sample time point, as interpreted from the label and publication: day 60 (about 2 months) after transplantation. What the treatment or condition label conveys for this sample: allogeneic hematopoietic cell transplantation with graft depleted of TCRalphabeta T cells and CD19 B cells. The transplant recipients were children given TCRalphabeta/CD19-depleted allogeneic hematopoietic cell grafts. The library was made by PCR. TCRdb records Illumina HiSeq 2500 as the sequencer. TCR libraries were prepared with molecular barcoding, using unique molecular identifiers to normalize TCRbeta repertoire quantification. The public reads were reprocessed in TCRdb via fastp at Q25 and MiXCR, keeping in-frame beta chains. For every CDR3 protein sequence, its rows merge into one entry that carries the most common genes and DNA. The sample includes around 30,000 distinct CDR3 sequences, with roughly 6.7% observed a single time. The ten largest clones take up 27% of the sample.

The CDR3, cysteine through phenylalanine, is 11 amino acids long. Kept here is only the CDR3 DNA, which spans 33 bases and is read in frame from base 1. CDR1 and CDR2, looked up from the germline V gene (reference sequence), are SEHNR and FQNEAQ. Trimming removed 4 bases from V and 10 bases from J; the gene matches leave 2 bases unexplained. Beyond this particular receptor, the publication reports: Over the following months the frequencies of hyperexpanded clones went down, and after one year T-cell counts and TCRbeta diversity were mostly credited to newly produced T cells. In some patients, the high TCRbeta diversity seen at day 60 was put down to recipient T cells and intrathymic progenitors that had survived conditioning. The apparently early alphabetaT-cell count recovery about two months after transplant was reportedly dependent on only several hundred rapidly expanded clones derived from non-depleted graft cells.

This receptor chain uses TRBV7-9 and TRBJ1-1, with 8 central nucleotides matching TRBD1. This receptor was identified in a child less than two years old who had a stem cell transplant for acute myeloid leukemia, so the T cells may come from the graft donor. Source: peripheral blood, taken 60 days after TCRalphabeta/CD19-depleted stem cell transplant. Here is the DNA: TGTGCCAGCAGCTGGACAGGGCTAGCTTTCTTT. This sequence encodes CASSWTGLAFF.